A selection of T cell receptor beta chains follows, all from one sample in a study of T cells in pancreatic ductal adenocarcinoma. Assay: immunoSEQ multiplex PCR; the TCRdb copy retains only in-frame clones and omits some. The sample carries roughly 20,000 clones, almost 90% recorded once. Input material: PBMCs. The origin of the receptors is a human donor with pancreatic ductal adenocarcinoma. Both conserved end residues are part of each CDR3.

v_gene,CDR3aa
TRBV9,CASSVAGPTQGEQYF
TRBV5-4,CASGTRTENTEAFF
TRBV10-2,CARVPSKPGLGDNEQFF
TRBV10-3,CAISERTGLSSPLHF
TRBV6-1,CASSEGGRDEQFF
TRBV6-5,CASSAPGGVNTEAFF
TRBV19,CASIPGHLNTGELFF
TRBV19,CASSIRGGYTDTQYF
TRBV6-4,CASSPGQTSTNEKLFF
TRBV7-2,CASNRQGSDFEQYF
TRBV27,CASSFGRGAGYGYTF
TRBV4-3,CASSSDRGSSQGEQFF
TRBV28,CASRPIGSSDTQYF
TRBV7-2,CASSAGGNQPQHF
TRBV10-3,CAISEPDFRDTQYF
TRBV5-6,CASREGPNTGELFF
TRBV13,CASSPPGWEQETQYF
TRBV27,CASTQSLIYRGRVPPLHF
TRBV5-6,CASSRRTERNTEAFF
TRBV9,CASSPMHPGLAGSSTDTQYF
TRBV6-5,CASSRDRYEQYF
TRBV18,CASSLIQRERINTEAFF
TRBV6-6,CASSWGENTGELFF
TRBV4-2,CASSQEFAVPGANVLTF
TRBV9,CASGRGTTNEKLFF
TRBV5-1,CASSRDTGGTTGELFF
TRBV5-1,CASSSRETYTDTQYF
TRBV7-9,CASSLGDRAHEQYF
TRBV10-3,CAISKLQGLSNNEQFF
TRBV18,CASSPRQLQETQYF
TRBV28,CASTPDGGSGNTIYF
TRBV5-5,CASSWGTRGEQYF
TRBV9,CASSGTSGEVDTQYF
TRBV7-9,CASGQPIYGYTF
TRBV29-1,CSVSSGQETQYF